This TCR beta chain was retrieved from a study of control samples from healthy donors and cancer patients. This clone has just one count. Profiling relied on immunoSEQ multiplex PCR, and the TCRdb table lists in-frame clones only, not all of them. The sample includes about 190,000 clones, 91% of them seen just once. The CDR3 contains 16 residues. Germline V CDR1 and CDR2: SNHLY, FYNNEI. Trimming stripped 4 bases from V and 6 bases from J, with 19 bases between. The sequenced sample was blood. The chain combines TRBV2 with TRBJ2-4, with D possibly matching TRBD2 (6 bases). The receptor was derived from a man between 25 and 39 years old in good health. CDR3 in DNA: TGTGCCAGCAGTGCCGGGGTGGGGCGGAGGGGAAACATTCAGTACTTC. It specifies CASSAGVGRRGNIQYF.